The rows below give T cell receptor beta chains drawn from one sample of a study of CD4 T cells in relation to SARS-CoV-2 and coronaviruses. Some clones are missing from TCRdb's copy, which holds only in-frame ones; the method was immunoSEQ multiplex PCR. The repertoire holds under 90,000 clones, with about 92% as singletons. The sequenced sample was naive CD4+ T cells from PBMCs. The source of these receptors is a human donor in good health. The CDR3 runs from the conserved cysteine through the conserved F or W. Fields, in order: J gene, D gene, V gene, clone size, CDR3 protein, CDR3 DNA. A D gene is named only where the DNA matches it firmly. The size field is filled for only some rows; it gives once, few, many or a size class.

j_gene: TRBJ2-7
d_gene: TRBD2
v_gene: TRBV5-1
abundance: -
CDR3aa: CATRTSPSHEQYF
CDR3nt: TGCGCCACCCGGACTAGCCCTTCCCACGAGCAGTACTTC

j_gene: TRBJ1-5
d_gene: -
v_gene: TRBV6-5
abundance: -
CDR3aa: CASGQYNQPQHF
CDR3nt: TGTGCCAGTGGACAGTACAATCAGCCCCAGCATTTT

j_gene: TRBJ1-3
d_gene: -
v_gene: TRBV5-1
abundance: -
CDR3aa: CASSLTAQFSGNTIYF
CDR3nt: TGCGCCAGCAGCCTGACAGCCCAATTCTCTGGAAACACCATATATTTT

j_gene: TRBJ2-1
d_gene: TRBD2
v_gene: TRBV7-3
abundance: -
CDR3aa: CASSLTSGSDEQFF
CDR3nt: TGTGCCAGCAGCTTAACTAGCGGGAGTGATGAGCAGTTCTTC

j_gene: TRBJ2-7
d_gene: -
v_gene: TRBV14
abundance: -
CDR3aa: CASSQGGGVPEQYF
CDR3nt: TGTGCCAGCAGCCAAGGGGGCGGGGTTCCCGAGCAGTACTTC

j_gene: TRBJ1-6
d_gene: TRBD1
v_gene: TRBV19
abundance: -
CDR3aa: CATRQGSVRDSPLHF
CDR3nt: TGTGCCACCAGACAGGGATCCGTTCGTGATTCACCCCTCCACTTT

j_gene: TRBJ2-2
d_gene: -
v_gene: TRBV7-8
abundance: -
CDR3aa: CASSHPPGLRGTGELFF
CDR3nt: TGTGCCAGCAGCCATCCACCCGGGCTTAGGGGCACCGGGGAGCTGTTTTTT

j_gene: TRBJ2-7
d_gene: TRBD1
v_gene: TRBV10-3
abundance: once
CDR3aa: CAISEYGQAGYEQYF
CDR3nt: TGTGCCATCAGTGAGTACGGACAGGCCGGTTACGAGCAGTACTTC

j_gene: TRBJ2-7
d_gene: TRBD2
v_gene: TRBV7-6
abundance: -
CDR3aa: CASSNSGTSGSFEQYF
CDR3nt: TGTGCCAGCAGCAACTCCGGGACTAGCGGGAGTTTCGAGCAGTACTTC

j_gene: TRBJ2-3
d_gene: -
v_gene: TRBV5-1
abundance: -
CDR3aa: CASSSTSTDTQYF
CDR3nt: TGCGCCAGCAGCTCTACTAGCACAGATACGCAGTATTTT

j_gene: TRBJ1-3
d_gene: -
v_gene: TRBV19
abundance: -
CDR3aa: CASSIFGSGTRYRRNTIYF
CDR3nt: TGTGCCAGTAGTATTTTTGGATCGGGCACCCGCTATCGAAGAAACACCATATATTTT

j_gene: TRBJ2-7
d_gene: -
v_gene: TRBV28
abundance: -
CDR3aa: CASSLSSSYEQYF
CDR3nt: TGTGCCAGCAGTTTGAGCAGCTCCTACGAGCAGTACTTC

j_gene: TRBJ1-2
d_gene: -
v_gene: TRBV30
abundance: -
CDR3aa: CAWSVSRVEYGYTF
CDR3nt: TGTGCCTGGAGTGTAAGTAGGGTGGAGTATGGCTACACCTTC

j_gene: TRBJ1-4
d_gene: -
v_gene: TRBV28
abundance: once
CDR3aa: CASRGRSGATNEKLFF
CDR3nt: TGTGCCAGCAGGGGTAGGTCGGGGGCAACTAATGAAAAACTGTTTTTT

j_gene: TRBJ2-7
d_gene: TRBD2
v_gene: TRBV7-2
abundance: -
CDR3aa: CASSFTSANEQYF
CDR3nt: TGTGCCAGCAGCTTTACTAGCGCCAACGAGCAGTACTTC

j_gene: TRBJ1-3
d_gene: -
v_gene: TRBV29-1
abundance: few
CDR3aa: CSVSRAYSGNTIYF
CDR3nt: TGCAGCGTCTCGAGGGCCTACTCTGGAAACACCATATATTTT

j_gene: TRBJ1-5
d_gene: TRBD1
v_gene: TRBV19
abundance: -
CDR3aa: CASRPDYRGYQPQHF
CDR3nt: TGTGCCAGTAGGCCCGATTACAGGGGGTATCAGCCCCAGCATTTT

j_gene: TRBJ2-4
d_gene: -
v_gene: TRBV24-1
abundance: -
CDR3aa: CATSDAGEGADIQYF
CDR3nt: TGTGCCACCAGTGATGCGGGAGAGGGGGCGGACATTCAGTACTTC

j_gene: TRBJ1-1
d_gene: TRBD1
v_gene: TRBV2
abundance: -
CDR3aa: CASSDQGEMNTEAFF
CDR3nt: TGTGCCAGCAGTGATCAGGGGGAAATGAACACTGAAGCTTTCTTT

j_gene: TRBJ2-2
d_gene: -
v_gene: TRBV7-7
abundance: -
CDR3aa: CASSPIRVNTGELFF
CDR3nt: TGTGCTAGCAGCCCAATCAGGGTGAACACCGGGGAGCTGTTTTTT

j_gene: TRBJ1-5
d_gene: TRBD1
v_gene: TRBV2
abundance: -
CDR3aa: CASSGQGDQPQHF
CDR3nt: TGTGCCAGCTCCGGACAGGGGGATCAGCCCCAGCATTTT

j_gene: TRBJ1-2
d_gene: TRBD1
v_gene: TRBV6-2/TRBV6-3
abundance: -
CDR3aa: CASSREDRRPVYGYTF
CDR3nt: TGTGCCAGCAGCCGCGAGGACAGGCGGCCGGTCTATGGCTACACCTTC

j_gene: TRBJ2-5
d_gene: -
v_gene: TRBV2
abundance: once
CDR3aa: CASSEGSIMETQYF
CDR3nt: TGTGCCAGCAGTGAAGGTAGCATAATGGAGACCCAGTACTTC

j_gene: TRBJ2-7
d_gene: TRBD2
v_gene: TRBV5-1
abundance: -
CDR3aa: CASSSGASGGNEQYF
CDR3nt: TGCGCCAGCAGCTCAGGGGCTAGCGGGGGCAACGAGCAGTACTTC

j_gene: TRBJ1-1
d_gene: -
v_gene: TRBV30
abundance: -
CDR3aa: CAWSSLHLGTEAFF
CDR3nt: TGTGCCTGGAGTAGTCTCCATTTGGGTACTGAAGCTTTCTTT

j_gene: TRBJ1-2
d_gene: TRBD1
v_gene: TRBV29-1
abundance: few
CDR3aa: CSVTDRPDYGYTF
CDR3nt: TGCAGCGTCACGGACAGGCCGGACTATGGCTACACCTTC

j_gene: TRBJ2-5
d_gene: -
v_gene: TRBV30
abundance: -
CDR3aa: CAWSVGTRETQYF
CDR3nt: TGTGCCTGGTCAGTGGGGACTCGGGAGACCCAGTACTTC

j_gene: TRBJ2-3
d_gene: -
v_gene: TRBV18
abundance: -
CDR3aa: CASSPRGSSTDTQYF
CDR3nt: TGTGCCAGCTCACCGAGGGGTTCTAGCACAGATACGCAGTATTTT

j_gene: TRBJ2-7
d_gene: TRBD2
v_gene: TRBV5-6
abundance: -
CDR3aa: CASSKGLAGDEQYF
CDR3nt: TGTGCCAGCAGCAAGGGACTAGCGGGAGACGAGCAGTACTTC

j_gene: TRBJ1-2
d_gene: TRBD1
v_gene: TRBV2
abundance: few
CDR3aa: CASSDLGTGDVGYGYTF
CDR3nt: TGTGCCAGCAGTGATCTGGGGACAGGGGACGTGGGCTATGGCTACACCTTC

j_gene: TRBJ2-1
d_gene: TRBD1
v_gene: TRBV11-3
abundance: -
CDR3aa: CASSLGTGGEYNEQFF
CDR3nt: TGTGCCAGCAGCTTAGGGACAGGGGGAGAGTACAATGAGCAGTTCTTC

j_gene: TRBJ2-5
d_gene: -
v_gene: TRBV4-3
abundance: -
CDR3aa: CASSQIRNRGERYF
CDR3nt: TGCGCCAGCAGCCAGATCCGAAACCGAGGGGAGAGGTACTTC

j_gene: TRBJ1-1
d_gene: -
v_gene: TRBV9
abundance: -
CDR3aa: CASSGDVIGYTEAFF
CDR3nt: TGTGCCAGCAGCGGGGACGTAATTGGGTACACTGAAGCTTTCTTT

j_gene: TRBJ1-2
d_gene: -
v_gene: TRBV13
abundance: -
CDR3aa: CASSARDGYGYTF
CDR3nt: TGTGCCAGCAGCGCCAGGGACGGCTATGGCTACACCTTC

j_gene: TRBJ1-4
d_gene: -
v_gene: TRBV5-4
abundance: -
CDR3aa: CASTLGGTNEKLFF
CDR3nt: TGTGCCAGCACCTTGGGGGGGACTAATGAAAAACTGTTTTTT

j_gene: TRBJ1-1
d_gene: -
v_gene: TRBV20-1
abundance: -
CDR3aa: CSAPWATEAFF
CDR3nt: TGCAGTGCGCCGTGGGCCACTGAAGCTTTCTTT

j_gene: TRBJ1-2
d_gene: -
v_gene: TRBV6-6
abundance: -
CDR3aa: CASSYLGANYGYTF
CDR3nt: TGTGCCAGCAGTTATCTCGGTGCCAACTATGGCTACACCTTC

j_gene: TRBJ1-1
d_gene: -
v_gene: TRBV9
abundance: -
CDR3aa: CASSVGLGRGGTEAFF
CDR3nt: TGTGCCAGCAGCGTAGGTTTAGGCAGGGGAGGTACTGAAGCTTTCTTT

j_gene: TRBJ1-6
d_gene: -
v_gene: TRBV28
abundance: -
CDR3aa: CASKPHLNNSPLHF
CDR3nt: TGTGCCAGCAAGCCACACCTAAATAATTCACCCCTCCACTTT

j_gene: TRBJ1-1
d_gene: -
v_gene: TRBV9
abundance: once
CDR3aa: CASKKGGAGNTEAFF
CDR3nt: TGTGCCAGCAAGAAGGGTGGGGCGGGGAACACTGAAGCTTTCTTT

j_gene: TRBJ1-6
d_gene: TRBD1
v_gene: TRBV18
abundance: few
CDR3aa: CASSAEGAGNSPLHF
CDR3nt: TGTGCCAGCTCAGCCGAGGGGGCAGGGAATTCACCCCTCCACTTT

j_gene: TRBJ1-1
d_gene: -
v_gene: TRBV6-1
abundance: -
CDR3aa: CASSDYRVDTEAFF
CDR3nt: TGTGCCAGCAGTGATTACAGGGTTGACACTGAAGCTTTCTTT

j_gene: TRBJ2-5
d_gene: TRBD2
v_gene: TRBV5-4
abundance: -
CDR3aa: CASRPSGGRETQYF
CDR3nt: TGTGCCAGCAGGCCTAGCGGGGGGAGGGAGACCCAGTACTTC

j_gene: TRBJ2-1
d_gene: -
v_gene: TRBV10-3
abundance: -
CDR3aa: CAISESQGTRYNEQFF
CDR3nt: TGTGCCATCAGTGAGTCCCAGGGGACGCGATACAATGAGCAGTTCTTC

j_gene: TRBJ1-6
d_gene: TRBD1
v_gene: TRBV7-6
abundance: -
CDR3aa: CASSLAARDRVSSYNSPLHF
CDR3nt: TGTGCCAGCAGCTTAGCAGCTCGGGACAGGGTTAGCTCCTATAATTCACCCCTCCACTTT

j_gene: TRBJ2-2
d_gene: TRBD1
v_gene: TRBV27
abundance: -
CDR3aa: CASSNRGRNTGELFF
CDR3nt: TGTGCCAGCAGTAACAGGGGGCGTAACACCGGGGAGCTGTTTTTT